This entry features one T cell receptor (beta chain) sequence. Its antigen is not identified. It was with 60 Vbeta and 13 Jbeta primers that the PCR ran. TCRdb's copy holds only in-frame clones and misses some; the assay was immunoSEQ multiplex PCR. Here the sample spans 100,000 to 150,000 clones, about 76% being singletons. The V gene's germline CDR1 is SNHLY and CDR2 FYNNEI. Trimming shortened V by 5 bases and J by 0 bases, and 20 bases separated the two germline ends. There are 18 residues in the CDR3. The data were obtained in a study of cytomegalovirus exposure and HLA in healthy donors. Study-level information: An early release of data contained about 85 million unique TCRs, which came from HLA-typed donors. Study-wide results and limits: By a later analysis, the bulk of CMV-associated TCR beta chains appeared HLA-restricted. In an earlier analysis, in some 600 donors, most V segments appeared productive either ~87% or ~30% of the time.

Sequencing used PBMCs. The clonotype comes from a man in his forties in good health and CMV-seropositive. The chain employs TRBV2 and TRBJ2-1, with D possibly being TRBD1 (6 bases). The CDR3 spells CASSPGQGLWDSYNEQFF. The DNA for the CDR3 is TGTGCCAGCAGTCCGGGCCAGGGGCTTTGGGACTCCTACAATGAGCAGTTCTTC.